This T cell receptor (beta chain) stems from a study of cytomegalovirus exposure and HLA in healthy donors. Study-wide results and caveats: Rates of TCR association differed by HLA locus in a later analysis, with DRB1 highest and HLA-C lowest.

PCR was performed using 60 Vbeta and 13 Jbeta primers. TCRdb's copy holds only in-frame clones and misses some; the assay was immunoSEQ multiplex PCR. The sample lists more than 95,000 clones, around three quarters seen once, with around 4.5% in the top ten. The germline V gene encodes CDR1 KGHSH and CDR2 LQKENI. The CDR3 is made up of 15 amino acids. Unmatched junction bases numbered 4, after V lost 3 bases and J lost 6 bases. Only a few counts were recorded for this clone. Its antigen is unknown. This chain uses TRBV18 with TRBJ1-5; the match to TRBD1 covers 11 bases. Sequencing was carried out using PBMCs. This clonotype was obtained from a man aged 25 to 40 in good health and CMV-seropositive. As DNA, the CDR3 is TGTGCCAGCTCACCGGGACAGGGGGACGTTCAGCCCCAGCATTTT. Translating it yields CASSPGQGDVQPQHF.